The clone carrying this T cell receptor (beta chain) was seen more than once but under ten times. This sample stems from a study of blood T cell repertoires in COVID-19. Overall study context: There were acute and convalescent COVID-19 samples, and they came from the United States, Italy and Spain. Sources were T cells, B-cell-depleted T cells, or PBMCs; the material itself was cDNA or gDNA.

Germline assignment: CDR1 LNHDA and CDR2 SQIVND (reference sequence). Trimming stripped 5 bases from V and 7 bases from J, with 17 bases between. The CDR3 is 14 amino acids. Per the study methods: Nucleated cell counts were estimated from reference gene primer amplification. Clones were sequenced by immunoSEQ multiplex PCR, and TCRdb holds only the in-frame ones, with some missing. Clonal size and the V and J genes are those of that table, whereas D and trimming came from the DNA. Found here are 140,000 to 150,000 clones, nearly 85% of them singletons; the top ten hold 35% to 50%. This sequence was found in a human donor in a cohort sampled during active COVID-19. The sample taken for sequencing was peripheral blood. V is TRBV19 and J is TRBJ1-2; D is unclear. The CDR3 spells CASSPQRSGLGYTF. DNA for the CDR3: TGTGCCAGTAGTCCTCAGAGAAGTGGACTTGGCTACACCTTC.